One and the same sample provided the 31 T cell receptor beta chains below, sequenced in a study of low-dose radiotherapy and immunotherapy resistance in tumors. Alpha and beta chains were covered, as first-strand cDNA relied on TRAV- and TRBV-specific primers. The authors amplified TCRs for around 20 PCR cycles with a constant-region primer and a V-primer adapter. TCRdb itself ran the reads through MiXCR, one entry per CDR3 protein. Of around 80,000 distinct CDR3 sequences detected, 15% to 20% appear once; the ten largest clones hold less than 1.5%. The time point here: after trial treatment. Treatment here: LDRT plus nivolumab, ipilimumab, low-dose cyclophosphamide and aspirin (RACIN trial). Sequenced material: PBMCs, taken after low-dose radiotherapy plus immunotherapy. These receptors originate from a male donor with prostate cancer.

The rearrangement uses TRBV12-5 and TRBJ2-1, with a weak D call TRBD1 (5 bases). The germline gives CDR1 LGHNT, CDR2 FRNRAP. V was trimmed by 1 base and J by 13 bases, leaving 11 bases between them. The CDR3 contains 12 residues. The CDR3 region is CASGLGQLGQFF. The CDR3 bases are TGTGCTAGTGGTTTGGGACAGCTGGGACAGTTCTTC. Together with reference TRBV12-5 and TRBJ2-1, the CDR3 gives the full variable domain: DARVTQTPRHKVTEMGQEVTMRCQPILGHNTVFWYRQTMMQGLELLAYFRNRAPLDDSGMPKDRFSAEMPDATLATLKIQPSEPRDSAVYFCASGLGQLGQFFGPGTRLTVL.

Ten or more counts support this clonotype. The V and J genes are TRBV10-3 and TRBJ2-1, with a tentative D call TRBD2 (6 bases). The germline CDR1 and CDR2 sequences are ENHRY and SYGVKD. This CDR3 is built from 16 residues. V dropped 4 bases and J dropped 7 bases, with 20 bases sitting between them. CDR3 coding DNA: TGTGCCATCAGTGCGGCGGGACTCACGTTTCGGAATGAGCAGTTCTTC. This gives the protein CAISAAGLTFRNEQFF.

CDR3 in amino acids: CASSAEPSGRVFSSYNEQFF. The DNA of the CDR3 is TGTGCCAGCAGCGCCGAACCTAGCGGGAGGGTCTTTAGTTCCTACAATGAGCAGTTCTTC. The chain combines TRBV7-2 with TRBJ2-1, with 12 bases lining up with TRBD2. This CDR3 has 20 residues. The junction had 15 bases not matched to a gene; V was cut back by 5 bases and J by 1 base. Germline V gene data show CDR1 as SGHTA and CDR2 as FQGNSA.

This clonotype was counted only a few times. A far larger clone is only one base removed, so a read error is likely. The genes are TRBV4-3 and TRBJ2-7, with TRBD2 as a possible D gene (6 bases). The V end was cut by 5 bases, the J end by 7 bases, with 15 bases between. Germline CDR1 is LGHNA and CDR2 is YSLEER. The CDR3 runs 13 residues. CDR3 residues: CASSSRLDNEQYF. The DNA for the CDR3 is TGCGCCAGCAGCTCTAGACTAGATAATGAGCAGTACTTC.

Ten or more counts support this clonotype. V usage is TRBV14 and J usage is TRBJ2-1; 11 bases fit TRBD2. The CDR3 consists of 15 residues. V trimming: 2 bases; J trimming: 7 bases; junction bases outside the gene matches: 4. Germline V gene sequence: CDR1 SGHDN, CDR2 FVKESK. CDR3 DNA sequence: TGTGCCAGCAGCCAATGGCTAGCGGGAGGAAATGAGCAGTTCTTC. Translating it yields CASSQWLAGGNEQFF.

In its sample, this clonotype was seen many times. The chain has TRBV12-3 or TRBV12-4 and TRBJ2-7; D is ambiguous. Trimming removed 6 bases at V and 0 bases at J, with 12 bases between. The CDR3 has 14 amino acids. CDR3 in amino acids: CASRPDGSSYEQYF. The CDR3 DNA follows: TGTGCCAGCAGGCCCGACGGAAGCTCCTACGAGCAGTACTTC.

This clonotype was counted only a few times. The chain couples TRBV24-1 to TRBJ1-2; D remains ambiguous. Germline V CDR1 and CDR2: KGHDR, SFDVKD. Trimming took off 12 bases at V and 8 bases at J, with 15 bases between the two ends. The CDR3 runs 11 residues. The CDR3 reads CAAAGVDGYTF. The CDR3 bases are TGTGCCGCCGCTGGGGTAGACGGCTACACCTTC.

Ten or more counts support this clonotype. The rearrangement uses TRBV6-2 or TRBV6-3 and TRBJ1-5, with TRBD1 identical over 7 bases. The germline V gene has CDR1 MNHEY and CDR2 SVGEGT. CDR3 length: 15 amino acids. The V gene end was trimmed by 6 bases and the J gene end by 3 bases; junction bases not matched to a gene: 8. CDR3 DNA: TGTGCCAGCAGGCCGAGACAGGGCCACAATCAGCCCCAGCATTTT. Amino acids: CASRPRQGHNQPQHF.

V gene TRBV18 combines with J gene TRBJ2-7, with 8 bases aligning to TRBD1. Trimming cost V 3 bases and J 1 base; bases outside gene matches: 8. The germline CDR1 and CDR2 sequences are KGHSH and LQKENI. The CDR3 runs to 16 residues. This chain's CDR3 is CASSPVPTGASYEQYF. The DNA for the CDR3 is TGTGCCAGCTCACCCGTCCCGACAGGGGCATCCTACGAGCAGTACTTC.

At least ten counts were recorded for this clonotype. This sequence joins TRBV29-1 and TRBJ1-1; D unresolved. There are 12 residues in the CDR3. The V gene lost 5 bases and the J gene lost 1 base, with 8 bases spanning the gap. Germline V gene data show CDR1 as SQVTM and CDR2 as ANQGSEA. Here the CDR3 reads CSVCPTNTEAFF. The CDR3 DNA sequence: TGCAGCGTTTGTCCGACGAACACTGAAGCTTTCTTT. Full variable domain (outside the CDR3, taken from reference TRBV29-1 and TRBJ1-1): SAVISQKPSRDICQRGTSLTIQCQVDSQVTMMFWYRQQPGQSLTLIATANQGSEATYESGFVIDKFPISRPNLTFSTLTVSNMSPEDSSIYLCSVCPTNTEAFFGQGTRLTVV.

The rearrangement uses TRBV6-5 and TRBJ2-3, with D unresolved. Germline assignment: CDR1 MNHEY and CDR2 SVGAGI. Trimming took 6 bases from V and 0 from J, leaving 13 bases between them. The CDR3 is 15 residues long. The CDR3: CASSRVLRSTDTQYF. The CDR3 DNA sequence: TGTGCCAGCAGCCGCGTTCTCAGGAGCACAGATACGCAGTATTTT.

The genes are TRBV10-3 and TRBJ1-2; 10 nucleotides line up with TRBD1. J gave up 11 bases and V 7 bases, and 16 bases lay outside the gene matches. Germline CDR1 is ENHRY and CDR2 is SYGVKD. CDR3 length equals 15 residues. CDR3 residues: CAITDDEGTGDKYTF. The CDR3 nucleotides are TGTGCCATCACGGACGATGAAGGGACAGGGGACAAGTACACCTTC.

This clonotype has a handful of counts. The CDR3 DNA sequence: TGTGCCAGCAGTCTAACTCCCTCGGGACTAGCGGCACAAGAGACCCAGTACTTC. Translation gives CASSLTPSGLAAQETQYF. The chain recombines TRBV27 with TRBJ2-5, with 11 bases lining up with TRBD2. The ends lost 5 bases at V and 2 bases at J; junction bases unmatched: 13. CDR3 length: 18 residues. Germline CDR1 is MNHEY and CDR2 is SMNVEV (reference sequence).

This clonotype has ten or more counts. J is TRBJ1-1 and V is TRBV6-6, with D maybe TRBD1 (5 bases). The germline V gene encodes CDR1 MNHNY and CDR2 SVGAGI (reference sequence). The CDR3 loop spans 13 amino acids. Trimming left V 2 bases short and J 10 bases short, with 14 bases between. CDR3 sequence (DNA): TGTGCCAGCAGTTACGCGTCCGGGACGCTAGCTTTCTTT. It translates to CASSYASGTLAFF.

This clonotype was recorded many times. The chain carries TRBV30 and TRBJ2-7, with TRBD2 matching over 10 bases. The CDR3 length is 13 residues. V lost 0 bases and J lost 11; bases outside the gene matches: 7. Germline V gives CDR1 GTSNPN, CDR2 SVGIG (reference sequence). The chain's CDR3 is CAWSVLAGSNEYF. The CDR3 DNA follows: TGTGCCTGGAGTGTACTAGCGGGATCTAATGAGTACTTC.

There are many counts of this clonotype. The V and J genes are TRBV19 and TRBJ2-1, with a tentative D call TRBD2 (5 bases). Germline lookup yields CDR1 LNHDA and CDR2 SQIVND (reference sequence). The CDR3 runs to 14 residues. The V and J ends lost 3 bases and 6 bases respectively, with 12 bases between them. This CDR3 is CASSIRGMGNEQFF. The CDR3 DNA is TGTGCCAGTAGTATCAGAGGGATGGGCAATGAGCAGTTCTTC.

J is TRBJ2-1 and V is TRBV12-3 or TRBV12-4; 10 nucleotides align to TRBD2. J lost 3 bases, V lost 3 bases, and 2 bases had no gene match. The CDR3 totals 15 residues. This CDR3 is CASSFSSGGYNEQFF. The CDR3 DNA is TGTGCCAGCAGTTTCTCTAGCGGGGGCTACAATGAGCAGTTCTTC.

This clonotype was observed many times. The CDR3 loop reads CASSRYSGNYNEQFF. The CDR3 DNA sequence: TGTGCCAGCAGCCGGTATAGCGGTAACTACAATGAGCAGTTCTTC. J is TRBJ2-1 and V is TRBV7-6, with a weak D call TRBD2 (6 bases). Per germline, CDR1 SGHVS and CDR2 FNYEAQ. The V end lost 5 bases, the J end lost 3 bases, and 14 bases lay between the germline ends. The CDR3 has 15 amino acids.

This clonotype showed up many times. This sequence joins TRBV4-1 and TRBJ1-4, with D tentatively TRBD1 (5 bases). This CDR3 contains 16 residues. V was shortened by 3 bases and J by 0 bases, with 11 bases between the two germline ends. The germline gives CDR1 MGHRA, CDR2 YSYEKL. The CDR3 nucleotides are TGCGCCAGCAGCCAGAATTCGGGGGCAACTAATGAAAAACTGTTTTTT. This translates into CASSQNSGATNEKLFF.

About this clonotype itself: A far bigger clonotype differs at one base, so this is likely a read error. The genes are TRBV7-9 and TRBJ2-1; 8 positions agree with TRBD2. The V and J ends lost 0 bases and 10 bases, in that order; junction bases with no gene match: 2. CDR3 size: 13 residues. Germline loops: CDR1 SEHNR, CDR2 FQNEAQ (reference sequence). CDR3 in amino acids: CASSLALAGEQFF. The CDR3 nucleotides are TGTGCCAGCAGCTTAGCGCTAGCGGGCGAGCAGTTCTTC.

The table lists this clonotype with many counts. V usage is TRBV20-1 and J usage is TRBJ1-6; D is undetermined. Germline loops: CDR1 DFQATT, CDR2 SNEGSKA (reference sequence). Trimming took 2 bases from V and 6 from J, leaving 11 bases between them. The CDR3 is 14 amino acids. CDR3 in amino acids: CSARLTAGNSPLHF. CDR3 nucleotides: TGCAGTGCTAGACTCACGGCGGGTAATTCACCCCTCCACTTT.

This clonotype was recorded many times. The rearrangement links TRBV27 to TRBJ2-1; 13 positions agree with TRBD2. The CDR3 contains 15 residues. The ends lost 3 bases at V and 10 bases at J; junction bases unmatched: 6. Germline V lookup: CDR1 MNHEY, CDR2 SMNVEV (reference sequence). DNA for the CDR3: TGTGCCAGCAGTTTCGGACTAGCGGGAGTGGGGGAGCAGTTCTTC. Protein product: CASSFGLAGVGEQFF.

At least ten counts were recorded for this clonotype. CDR3 sequence (DNA): TGCAGCGTTCAATTGACAGGCACTGAAGCTTTCTTT. Translation gives CSVQLTGTEAFF. This chain links TRBV29-1 with TRBJ1-1; D is perhaps TRBD1 (6 bases). V lost 5 bases and J lost 4, with 11 bases in between. The CDR3 is 12 residues long. Germline V gene data show CDR1 as SQVTM and CDR2 as ANQGSEA.

In its sample, this clonotype was seen many times. CDR3 coding DNA: TGTGCCAGCAGTTTAGAGGACCCACATTATATCCAGACGGAGACCCAGTACTTC. Protein sequence: CASSLEDPHYIQTETQYF. The chain links TRBV28 to TRBJ2-5, with no clear D. The length of the CDR3 is 18 residues. Germline CDR1 is MDHEN and CDR2 is SYDVKM. V lost 2 bases and J 5 bases, leaving 24 bases between the germline ends.

This clonotype was detected many times. The chain couples TRBV28 to TRBJ2-7, with TRBD2 identical over 9 bases. The J segment lost 5 bases and the V segment lost 10 bases, leaving 15 bases of the junction unmatched. CDR3 length: 15 amino acids. Germline V lookup: CDR1 MDHEN, CDR2 SYDVKM. DNA of the CDR3: TGTGCCATTCTAGGGGGGGGACTAGCTGCAGACGAGCAGTACTTC. This translates into CAILGGGLAADEQYF. Looking up the rest from reference TRBV28 and TRBJ2-7 gives the full variable domain: DVKVTQSSRYLVKRTGEKVFLECVQDMDHENMFWYRQDPGLGLRLIYFSYDVKMKEKGDIPEGYSVSREKKERFSLILESASTNQTSMYLCAILGGGLAADEQYFGPGTRLTVT.

This clonotype has ten or more counts. The chain combines TRBV9 with TRBJ1-6; TRBD1 aligns across 11 bases. With V trimmed by 3 bases and J by 4 bases, 3 bases remained unmatched. This CDR3 has 16 residues. Germline CDR1 is SGDLS and CDR2 is YYNGEE. The CDR3 DNA follows: TGTGCCAGCAGCGACGGACAGGGGGCGTATAATTCACCCCTCCACTTT. It yields the protein CASSDGQGAYNSPLHF. The variable domain in full, completed from reference TRBV9 and TRBJ1-6, reads DSGVTQTPKHLITATGQRVTLRCSPRSGDLSVYWYQQSLDQGLQFLIQYYNGEERAKGNILERFSAQQFPDLHSELNLSSLELGDSALYFCASSDGQGAYNSPLHFGNGTRLTVT.

This clonotype was observed a single time. A far larger clone is one base from this, pointing to a likely read error. J is TRBJ1-5 and V is TRBV6-6; D not resolved. This CDR3 is built from 13 residues. The germline V gene encodes CDR1 MNHNY and CDR2 SVGAGI (reference sequence). The CDR3 bases are TGTGCCAGCAGCGTATTGAAGGTTCAGCCCCATCATTTT. Its protein is CASSVLKVQPHHF.

This clonotype was seen many times. V is TRBV7-2 and J is TRBJ2-7; maybe TRBD2 (5 bases). CDR1 and CDR2 from the germline V gene are SGHTA and FQGNSA. Trimming took off 2 bases at V and 7 bases at J, with 12 bases between the two ends. The CDR3 spans 13 residues. CDR3 sequence (DNA): TGTGCCAGCAGCTTATCGGGGTATCTGGAGCAGTACTTC. It is translated as CASSLSGYLEQYF.

The table lists this clonotype with many counts. The DNA for the CDR3 is TGCAGTGCTAATCCCGGGATGGAGACCCAGTACTTC. This codes for CSANPGMETQYF. J is TRBJ2-5 and V is TRBV20-1; D may be TRBD2 (5 bases). CDR3 length: 12 residues. Germline assignment: CDR1 DFQATT and CDR2 SNEGSKA (reference sequence). Trimming shortened V by 4 bases and J by 5 bases, and 11 bases separated the two germline ends.

This clonotype was seen repeatedly, ten times or more. The chain uses TRBV4-2 and TRBJ1-1, with 8 bases lining up with TRBD1. The ends lost 2 bases at V and 4 bases at J; junction bases unmatched: 6. The CDR3 contains 15 residues. CDR1 LGHNA and CDR2 YNFKEQ come from the germline V gene. CDR3 bases: TGTGCCAGCAGCCAAAGGTTAGACAGGGGCACTGAAGCTTTCTTT. Residues: CASSQRLDRGTEAFF.

V gene TRBV28 combines with J gene TRBJ2-7; 8 bases map to TRBD2. Germline V gene data show CDR1 as MDHEN and CDR2 as SYDVKM. This CDR3 spans 14 amino acids. V lost 4 bases, J lost 5 bases, and 7 bases stayed unmatched. The CDR3 reads CASSYRTSLDEQYF. The CDR3 region has the DNA TGTGCCAGCAGTTATAGGACTAGCCTAGACGAGCAGTACTTC.